The clone carrying this TCR beta chain was picked up many times. The antigen is undetermined. Every subset's genomic DNA went evenly onto several immunoSEQ plates. Generated by immunoSEQ multiplex PCR, the TCRdb table keeps only in-frame clones and is missing some. The table records approximately 720,000 clones, around 92% of them present only once. The germline V gene encodes CDR1 LNHNV and CDR2 YYDKDF (reference sequence). The V end was cut by 0 bases, the J end by 5 bases, with 10 bases between. The CDR3 length is 14 residues. The data originate from a study of shared clonotypes between healthy human individuals. Study overall: A couple of female and three male donors aged 18 to 49 were enrolled. Donors had three CD4 naive, three CD4 memory, two CD8 naive and one CD8 memory plate apiece. Study results and caveats: Across a handful of donors, naive CD4 shared around 5.1%, naive CD8 3% to 3.5%, memory CD4 roughly 2.3%, memory CD8 0.4%.

Naive-designated CD8 cells lacked CD45RO, were positively enriched for CCR7, and omitted terminally differentiated effector memory CD45RA+ cells. The chain employs TRBV15 and TRBJ2-5, with D possibly TRBD2 on 6 matching bases. Sequenced material: naive CD8+ T cells sorted from blood. This receptor was taken from a man aged 30 to 39 in good health. DNA for the CDR3: TGTGCCACCAGCAGAGACGGGAGTGCGGAGACCCAGTACTTC. The encoded protein is CATSRDGSAETQYF.